Described below is a single T cell receptor beta chain sequence and its context. Reverse transcription used roughly 0.45 to 1 ug RNA and random hexamers. A multiplex approach, immunoSEQ multiplex PCR, amplified TCR beta CDR3 across 54 Vbeta and 13 Jbeta. TCRdb recomputed calls from the immunoSEQ multiplex PCR reads with MiXCR, one row per CDR3 protein. Altogether approximately 170,000 distinct CDR3 sequences are present, under 95% being singletons, with the ten largest covering around 0.08%. Sequencing targeted TCR beta in T cells from blood (CD8+ and CD4+). The study used healthy donors as controls matched for age and sex. TEMRA cells were FACS-enriched, with CD8+ and CD4+ T cells isolated negatively. This record belongs to a study of CD8 T cells in Susac syndrome. CDR1 is SGHRS and CDR2 is YFSETQ in the germline V gene. The CDR3 covers 14 residues. V dropped 1 base and J dropped 1 base, with 8 bases sitting between them.

Sequenced: CD4+ T cells from PBMCs. The origin of this receptor is a human donor in good health. This rearrangement joins TRBV5-1 to TRBJ2-5; no clear D gene. CDR3 loop: CASSLQATQETQYF. CDR3 nucleotide sequence: TGCGCCAGCAGCTTGCAAGCGACCCAAGAGACCCAGTACTTC.